This T cell receptor beta chain was recovered during a study of T cells in Graves' hyperthyroidism and ophthalmopathy. Study-level findings and limits: Blood shared most expanded thyroid clonotypes above 0.001.

Losses at the gene ends were 7 bases for V and 5 bases for J; bases not matched to a gene: 3. Germline assignment: CDR1 SQVTM and CDR2 ANQGSEA. The CDR3 spans 12 residues. TCR beta CDR3 region amplification was performed from RNA transcripts. HTBI primers were employed in a first-round RT-PCR of the TCR CDR3. One entry per CDR3 protein, called by TCRdb with MiXCR from the multiplex PCR reads. The sample records about 460,000 distinct CDR3 sequences, less than 25% being singletons. Ophthalmopathy cases met thresholds of Clinical Activity Score at least 3, NOSPECS grade at least 4 and duration under 3 months. As concerns this clonotype: Its antigen is unidentified.

The rearrangement links TRBV29-1 to TRBJ2-2; 8 bases line up with TRBD2. This sequence was found in a woman in her 70s with Graves' ophthalmopathy. Source material: blood. The CDR3 DNA follows: TGCAGCGGGGGACTAGTGACCGGGGAGCTGTTTTTT. Translated, it gives CSGGLVTGELFF.